The rows below give T cell receptor beta chains drawn from one sample of a study of cytomegalovirus exposure and HLA in healthy donors. Libraries were prepared by immunoSEQ multiplex PCR; TCRdb keeps only in-frame clonotypes and omits some of them. The top ten hold about 6% of the sample, which has about 160,000 clones, around 80% seen once. Sequenced input: PBMCs. Receptors were obtained from a man aged 50 to 59 in good health and CMV-seropositive. Both conserved end residues are trimmed from each CDR3.

J gene	V gene	CDR3 protein
TRBJ2-5	TRBV11-3	ASSSIAGMKTQY
TRBJ2-1	TRBV29-1	SAGQPQGEQF
TRBJ2-4	TRBV6-1	AAGRNIQY
TRBJ1-6	TRBV18	ASSPYPVTGKPSSYNSPLH
TRBJ2-3	TRBV4-2	ASSPRPGTSGGRDTDTQY
TRBJ2-5	TRBV7-9	ASSYYWTSEQETQY
TRBJ2-3	TRBV11-1	ASSPEVAPDTQY
TRBJ2-5	TRBV5-6	ASSSTGGLAETQY
TRBJ1-1	TRBV6-1	ASSPGEAATSL
TRBJ2-2	TRBV6-1	ASSEGSGTRKTGELF
TRBJ2-2	TRBV7-9	ASSVLRLATNTGELF
TRBJ1-3	TRBV5-1	ASSLRQGSSGNTIY
TRBJ1-2	TRBV27	ASSLSGGYGYT
TRBJ2-3	TRBV1	TSSPRLAGGTDTQY
TRBJ2-1	TRBV5-4	ASSILQGYLDEQF
TRBJ1-1	TRBV2	ASRDILNTEAF
TRBJ2-2	TRBV12-5	ASGLPTSGGATGELF
TRBJ1-2	TRBV6-1	ASRFDRGQNYGYT
TRBJ1-5	TRBV19	ASSIGPGAPQPQH
TRBJ1-4	TRBV7-9	ASSLAAGGEKLF
TRBJ2-5	TRBV11-2	ASSSGGPETQY
TRBJ2-2	TRBV10-2	ASRRAGELF